Presented here are 17 T cell receptor beta chains from one specimen sequenced in a study of tissue T cells after allogeneic stem cell transplantation. Here immunoSEQ multiplex PCR was the method, and the copy in TCRdb shows in-frame clones only, minus some. The profile shows 35,000 to 50,000 clones, roughly 92% of them singletons. The sequenced sample was blood, obtained before transplantation. These receptors were collected from a woman aged 40-69 years who later had graft-versus-host disease after an allogeneic stem cell transplant.

V usage is TRBV2 and J usage is TRBJ1-6, with 7 bases identical to TRBD1. The V gene end was trimmed by 7 bases and the J gene end by 9 bases; junction bases not matched to a gene: 9. Germline V CDR1 and CDR2: SNHLY, FYNNEI. The CDR3 runs 14 residues. The CDR3 is CASKSDRTISPLHF. The CDR3 DNA sequence: TGTGCCAGCAAGTCGGACAGGACTATTTCACCCCTCCACTTT. The full variable domain, its missing parts supplied by reference TRBV2 and TRBJ1-6, is EPEVTQTPSHQVTQMGQEVILRCVPISNHLYFYWYRQILGQKVEFLVSFYNNEISEKSEIFDDQFSVERPDGSNFTLKIRSTKLEDSAMYFCASKSDRTISPLHFGNGTRLTVT.

This chain links TRBV5-1 with TRBJ1-1; 7 nucleotides match TRBD1. CDR3 size: 16 residues. Germline trimming cut 0 bases from V and 4 bases from J; bases unmatched to any gene: 9. CDR1 is SGHRS, CDR2 YFSETQ, per germline. This CDR3 reads CASSLDHRGPRTEAFF. As DNA, the CDR3 is TGCGCCAGCAGCTTGGATCACAGGGGTCCCCGCACTGAAGCTTTCTTT.

V and J are TRBV7-9 and TRBJ2-5, with D maybe TRBD1 (6 bases). Trimming shortened V by 7 bases and J by 1 base, and 16 bases separated the two germline ends. Germline CDR1 SEHNR, CDR2 FQNEAQ (reference sequence). The CDR3 totals 15 residues. This CDR3 is CASTSRRGGQETQYF. The CDR3 bases are TGTGCCAGCACTTCTAGGAGAGGGGGCCAAGAGACCCAGTACTTC.

The DNA of the CDR3 is TGTGCCAGCTCACCACAACGACAGACTAGCACAGATACGCAGTATTTT. Protein sequence: CASSPQRQTSTDTQYF. The V gene is TRBV18, the J gene TRBJ2-3; maybe TRBD1 (5 bases). Looked up from germline, CDR1 is KGHSH and CDR2 is LQKENI. Trimming shortened V by 1 base and J by 0 bases, and 11 bases separated the two germline ends. There are 16 residues in the CDR3.

Regarding this clone: The sample has other DNA sequences that encode this CDR3 too. The rearrangement joins TRBV24-1 to TRBJ2-7, with 9 positions matching TRBD2. This CDR3 region has 15 residues. The ends lost 2 bases at V and 0 bases at J; junction bases unmatched: 1. Germline V gene sequence: CDR1 KGHDR, CDR2 SFDVKD. The CDR3 region has the DNA TGTGCCACCAGTGATTCGACTAGCGGCTCCTACGAGCAGTACTTC. Encoded protein: CATSDSTSGSYEQYF.

J is TRBJ1-5 and V is TRBV18; D perhaps matches TRBD1 (5 bases). The CDR3 is 16 amino acids. Deletions cut 2 bases from V and 0 bases from J, with 11 bases between. CDR1 KGHSH and CDR2 LQKENI come from the germline V gene. The CDR3 nucleotides are TGTGCCAGCTCACCAGACAGAACCTATAGCAATCAGCCCCAGCATTTT. Its translation: CASSPDRTYSNQPQHF.

J is TRBJ1-2 and V is TRBV27; tentative D call: TRBD1 (5 bases). CDR3 length: 13 residues. Trimming left V 8 bases short and J 6 bases short, with 16 bases between. Germline V CDR1 and CDR2: MNHEY, SMNVEV (reference sequence). In nucleotides, the CDR3 is TGTGCCAGCCGCCGAGGGGCCGGACATGGCTACACCTTC. Its protein is CASRRGAGHGYTF.

CDR3 nucleotide sequence: TGTGCCAGTAGTGCGACTAGCGGGAGCTCCGAGCAGTACTTC. Protein: CASSATSGSSEQYF. V and J are TRBV19 and TRBJ2-7; 12 nucleotides agree with TRBD2. The ends lost 5 bases at V and 6 bases at J; junction bases unmatched: 5. This CDR3 region has 14 residues. Germline-derived CDR1 and CDR2 are LNHDA and SQIVND (reference sequence).

The CDR3, as DNA: TGTGCCAGTAGTATTGGGACAACTTATAGCAATCAGCCCCAGCATTTT. Amino acids: CASSIGTTYSNQPQHF. The chain joins TRBV19 to TRBJ1-5, with a weak D call TRBD1 (6 bases). Trimming left V 3 bases short and J 0 bases short, with 12 bases between. Germline V gene data show CDR1 as LNHDA and CDR2 as SQIVND (reference sequence). CDR3 length equals 16 residues.

The rearrangement uses TRBV5-1 and TRBJ1-4; TRBD1 agrees at 7 bases. The CDR3 has 20 amino acids. J was trimmed by 8 bases and V by 0 bases; bases with no gene match: 22. Germline-derived CDR1 and CDR2 are SGHRS and YFSETQ. CDR3 amino acids: CASSLEVPPPQGWVGEKLFF. The DNA for the CDR3 is TGCGCCAGCAGCTTGGAAGTCCCCCCCCCACAGGGGTGGGTCGGAGAAAAACTGTTTTTT.

This clone has only one observation. CDR3: CASSFSKSGTEAFF. The CDR3 DNA is TGCGCCAGCAGCTTCTCTAAATCGGGGACTGAAGCTTTCTTT. The rearrangement links TRBV5-1 to TRBJ1-1; D is unclear. The CDR3 is 14 residues long. Germline V CDR1 and CDR2: SGHRS, YFSETQ. With 2 bases removed from V and 5 bases from J, the gap between germline ends came to 13 bases.

The CDR3 nucleotides are TGTGCCAGCTCACCGGACAGGGGCTACACCTTC. It codes for CASSPDRGYTF. This chain connects TRBV18 to TRBJ1-2; 7 nucleotides line up with TRBD1. CDR1 KGHSH and CDR2 LQKENI come from the germline V gene. J was trimmed by 8 bases and V by 3 bases; bases with no gene match: 0. This CDR3 has 11 residues.

The rearrangement uses TRBV5-4 and TRBJ2-6; D gene uncertain. Germline assignment: CDR1 SGHNT and CDR2 YYREEE (reference sequence). V was cut by 0 bases and J by 1 base, with 8 bases left in between. This CDR3 is built from 16 residues. The CDR3 loop is CASSLGLESGANVLTF. For the CDR3, the DNA is TGTGCCAGCAGCTTGGGATTAGAATCTGGGGCCAACGTCCTGACTTTC.

The genes are TRBV7-8 and TRBJ1-3, with 10 bases aligning to TRBD1. The V gene's germline CDR1 is SGHVS and CDR2 FQNEAQ. Unmatched junction bases numbered 9, after V lost 1 base and J lost 0 bases. This CDR3 is built from 19 residues. The CDR3 spells CASSLVSRTGGSSGNTIYF. CDR3 nucleotides: TGTGCCAGCAGCTTAGTGTCGAGGACAGGGGGTTCCTCTGGAAACACCATATATTTT.

This chain joins TRBV5-6 and TRBJ2-7, with a possible D match to TRBD1 (5 bases). Germline CDR1 is SGHDT and CDR2 is YYEEEE. CDR3 size: 15 residues. V dropped 4 bases and J dropped 5 bases, with 19 bases sitting between them. CDR3 sequence reads: CASSRRWGSKNEQYF. CDR3 nucleotide sequence: TGTGCCAGCAGCCGCCGCTGGGGCTCTAAAAACGAGCAGTACTTC.

The CDR3 region is CASSPRALTEAFF. In DNA form, the CDR3 reads TGTGCCAGCAGCCCTCGGGCGCTCACTGAAGCTTTCTTT. The V call is TRBV6-6, the J call TRBJ1-1; no clear D. CDR3 length: 13 amino acids. V was trimmed by 6 bases and J by 4 bases, leaving 12 bases between them. The germline V gene encodes CDR1 MNHNY and CDR2 SVGAGI (reference sequence).

This chain connects TRBV12-3 or TRBV12-4 to TRBJ2-1, with TRBD1 as a possible D gene (5 bases). Trimming shortened V by 5 bases and J by 8 bases, and 7 bases separated the two germline ends. The length of the CDR3 is 11 residues. CDR3 residues: CASSRGDEQFF. DNA of the CDR3: TGTGCCAGCAGTAGGGGTGATGAGCAGTTCTTC.